This is a list of T cell receptor beta chains from one sample in a study of OX40 agonist ivuxolimab in advanced cancers. Clones were read by immunoSEQ multiplex PCR, and TCRdb kept only the in-frame ones, dropping some. The repertoire holds roughly 63,000 clones, with about 86% as singletons. Here the sequenced sample was CD4+ or CD8+ T cells sorted from blood, taken in a trial of the OX40 agonist ivuxolimab. These receptors came from an adult with an advanced solid tumor such as melanoma, head and neck, liver or kidney cancer. The CDR3 runs from the conserved cysteine through the conserved F or W. D genes are given only for firm matches. Only some rows state a clone size, as once, few, many or a class for expanded clones.

TRBV9,NA,NA,TRBJ1-3,CASSVVDSASSGNTIYF,TGTGCCAGCAGCGTAGTGGACAGTGCAAGCTCTGGAAACACCATATATTTT
TRBV5-1,NA,NA,TRBJ1-1,CASSLTSTEAFF,TGCGCCAGCAGCTTGACATCCACTGAAGCTTTCTTT
TRBV19,NA,NA,TRBJ1-4,CASSGYGRGDEKLFF,TGTGCCAGTAGTGGATACGGCCGGGGGGATGAAAAACTGTTTTTT
TRBV11-2,TRBD1,NA,TRBJ2-5,CASSLVVRGQETQYF,TGTGCCAGCAGCTTAGTGGTTAGGGGACAGGAGACCCAGTACTTC
TRBV7-3,NA,NA,TRBJ2-5,CASSLNSGPGMETQYF,TGTGCCAGCAGCTTAAACAGTGGGCCGGGGATGGAGACCCAGTACTTC
TRBV4-2,TRBD1,few,TRBJ2-2,CASRAGQGGTGELFF,TGTGCCAGCAGAGCGGGACAGGGGGGCACCGGGGAGCTGTTTTTT
TRBV7-9,NA,NA,TRBJ2-5,CASSPWGGNQETQYF,TGTGCCAGCAGCCCTTGGGGGGGCAACCAAGAGACCCAGTACTTC
TRBV29-1,TRBD1,NA,TRBJ1-2,CSVDVLRGQGGKGYTF,TGCAGCGTTGACGTACTACGCGGACAGGGAGGAAAGGGCTACACCTTC
TRBV7-9,NA,NA,TRBJ1-6,CASSGRTNNSPLHF,TGTGCCAGCAGTGGACGGACAAACAATTCACCCCTCCACTTT
TRBV5-1,NA,NA,TRBJ1-1,CASSLLQGENTEAFF,TGCGCCAGCAGCCTGCTGCAGGGAGAGAACACTGAAGCTTTCTTT
TRBV18,NA,NA,TRBJ1-3,CASSPPQGSGNTIYF,TGTGCCAGCTCACCACCACAGGGCTCTGGAAACACCATATATTTT
TRBV19,NA,NA,TRBJ1-5,CASSMGEYQPQHF,TGTGCCAGTAGTATGGGGGAATACCAGCCCCAGCATTTT
TRBV29-1,NA,NA,TRBJ1-5,CSVKVGGGEPQHF,TGCAGCGTTAAAGTGGGGGGGGGTGAGCCCCAGCATTTT
TRBV7-9,TRBD1,NA,TRBJ1-1,CASSSLGDRSGTEAFF,TGTGCCAGCAGCTCGCTGGGGGACAGGTCGGGGACTGAAGCTTTCTTT
TRBV7-2,TRBD2,NA,TRBJ2-5,CASSSSLAGGSETQYF,TGTGCCAGCAGCTCCAGTCTAGCGGGGGGGTCCGAGACCCAGTACTTC
TRBV2,TRBD1,NA,TRBJ2-1,CASSHPGTGQNEQFF,TGTGCCAGCAGTCACCCCGGGACAGGGCAAAATGAGCAGTTCTTC
TRBV18,NA,NA,TRBJ2-7,CASSDTWTYEQYF,TGTGCCAGCTCAGACACATGGACCTACGAGCAGTACTTC
TRBV20-1,NA,NA,TRBJ1-6,CSVAGSKALHF,TGCAGTGTGGCAGGGTCAAAGGCCCTCCACTTT